Described below is a single T cell receptor beta chain sequence and its context. Its specificity is unknown. Researchers partitioned CD4+ cells into CD45RA+ naive and CD45RA-negative memory subsets. The sample is drawn from a study of shared clonotypes between healthy human individuals. General observations from the study: Memory subsets generally showed smaller estimated richness than naive subsets did. Shared clonotypes across all four donors exceeded non-shared ones in generation probability. What rarefaction showed was incomplete sorted-subset sequencing despite large depth.

The assay was immunoSEQ multiplex PCR, and TCRdb's table has in-frame clones only and misses some. This sample has some 2,100,000 clones, with approximately 95% found just once. CDR1 and CDR2 (germline): DFQATT, SNEGSKA (reference sequence). CDR3 length: 11 residues. The junction had 8 bases not matched to a gene; V was cut back by 6 bases and J by 16 bases. This chain links TRBV20-1 with TRBJ1-3; 11 bases align to TRBD1. The sequencing input was naive CD4+ T cells sorted from blood. The subset: CD45RA+ positively selected. This TCR was recovered from a man in his late teens or twenties in good health. The CDR3 sequence is CSAAGTGGNYF. The CDR3 DNA is TGCAGTGCGGCCGGGACAGGGGGAAACTATTTT.